These T cell receptor beta chains were read from a single sample in a study of CD8 T cells in ankylosing spondylitis. TCRdb re-called the 5' RACE reads through MiXCR, storing one row per CDR3 protein. The sample holds under 250,000 distinct CDR3 sequences; 7.3% are singletons and the top ten take 13% to 15%. Source material: blood, either unsorted or a sorted T cell fraction (not recorded which). The receptors here all came from a male donor with ankylosing spondylitis. CDR3s leave out the opening cysteine and the closing phenylalanine or tryptophan. The size entry is marked missing in some rows and otherwise reads once, few, many or a size class.

cdr3_aa clone_size j_call v_call
ASSFLPSRELF - TRBJ2-2 TRBV12-3/TRBV12-4
ASSSPGQGETQY many TRBJ2-5 TRBV27
ASSLDGTGTEAF - TRBJ1-1 TRBV5-1
ASSPRTGEHTEAF - TRBJ1-1 TRBV7-9
SVENYNEQF many TRBJ2-1 TRBV29-1
ASSQGTGGYGYT few TRBJ1-2 TRBV3-1
ASSSPGRGRPQH many TRBJ1-5 TRBV6-2/TRBV6-3
ASSLPGRGTEAF many TRBJ1-1 TRBV7-9
SATSGRLSTQY many TRBJ2-3 TRBV29-1
ASSQGPESSYEQY few TRBJ2-7 TRBV16
ASSPPRDAYEQY many TRBJ2-7 TRBV7-9
ASSVLAGNTGELF many TRBJ2-2 TRBV6-1
ASSLLRGAIVYGYT few TRBJ1-2 TRBV7-8
SVLLAGDSYEQY many TRBJ2-7 TRBV29-1
ASSFGGGRGEQF many TRBJ2-1 TRBV5-6
ASSALRTVGIQY many TRBJ2-4 TRBV6-1
ASSLSHNEQF many TRBJ2-1 TRBV7-9
ASSLGQPYTQY many TRBJ2-3 TRBV27
ASSQEGVGVSTDTQY few TRBJ2-3 TRBV4-2
ASSWGPTVEQY few TRBJ2-7 TRBV5-6
ASRRDRDPEQY - TRBJ2-7 TRBV27
ASSYAGLPYEQY - TRBJ2-7 TRBV6-5
ASRFSGDLEQY many TRBJ2-7 TRBV27